This T cell receptor (beta chain) was identified during a study of shared clonotypes between healthy human individuals. The study used 83 million or so PBMCs per unsorted sample for genomic DNA. For unsorted PBMC, around 270 ng DNA per replicate equaled roughly 28,000 T cell genomes. Data came from immunoSEQ multiplex PCR; TCRdb stores just in-frame clones and leaves some out. The sample yields approximately 470,000 clones, about 72% seen once. Study-wide points: With few donors, the genetic and exposure-history diversity represented was limited.

About this clone: Its specificity is unknown.

The TCR was taken from a woman aged 40 to 49 in good health. Some clones in this sample may be carry-over from other donors' samples. The sample was PBMCs.

CDR3: CAWRRAGADIQYF. As DNA, the CDR3 is TGTGCCTGGAGGCGGGCGGGAGCTGACATTCAGTACTTC. J is TRBJ2-4 and V is TRBV30; 7 bases map to TRBD2. The germline gives CDR1 GTSNPN, CDR2 SVGIG (reference sequence). The CDR3 extends over 13 amino acids. Trimming at V came to 3 bases and at J to 8 bases, leaving 7 bases not matched to a gene. The full variable domain, with the rest looked up from reference TRBV30 and TRBJ2-4, is SQTIHQWPATLVQPVGSPLSLECTVEGTSNPNLYWYRQAAGRGLQLLFYSVGIGQISSEVPQNLSASRPQDRQFILSSKKLLLSDSGFYLCAWRRAGADIQYFGAGTRLSVL.